The entry below describes one T cell receptor (beta chain). Trimming at V came to 10 bases and at J to 3 bases, leaving 9 bases not matched to a gene. This CDR3 comprises 13 residues. Germline assignment: CDR1 MNHNS and CDR2 SASEGT. Data came from immunoSEQ multiplex PCR; TCRdb stores just in-frame clones and leaves some out. Altogether approximately 26,000 clones are present, approximately 86% being singletons, with the ten largest covering approximately 33%. The data were obtained in a study of PD-L1 blockade in urothelial cancer. The receptor's source is a man aged 60 to 69 with urothelial cancer. Sequences were derived from PBMCs, sampled around atezolizumab (anti-PD-L1) treatment. This sequence joins TRBV6-1 and TRBJ2-7; 7 positions agree with TRBD1. The CDR3 region is CATHRGSVYEQYF. The CDR3 DNA follows: TGTGCCACCCACAGGGGTTCCGTCTACGAGCAGTACTTC.